The present TCR beta chain was sequenced within a study of T cell responses to AZD1222 COVID-19 vaccine. Sequencing used immunoSEQ multiplex PCR; TCRdb keeps in-frame clones, though not all of them. The table has some 54,000 clones, about 89% seen once. This clone is a singleton in its sample. The TCR sequence derives from an adult in good health. Specimen: peripheral blood, collected on day 0 of AZD1222 vaccination.

The DNA of the CDR3 is TGTGCCAGCGACAGGGGGCTGAACACTGAAGCTTTCTTT. Amino acids: CASDRGLNTEAFF. The V call is TRBV6-5, the J call TRBJ1-1; 10 positions agree with TRBD1. The CDR3 totals 13 residues. Per the germline V gene, CDR1 is MNHEY and CDR2 is SVGAGI. The junction had 0 bases not matched to a gene; V was cut back by 8 bases and J by 0 bases.